A selection of T cell receptor beta chains follows, all from one sample in a study of T cell repertoires in cytomegalovirus infection. The antigens of these receptors remain unknown. TCRdb used MiXCR to reprocess the reads, holding one entry per CDR3 protein. The data show a few hundred thousand distinct CDR3 sequences, with 25% to 30% seen just once and 20% held by the top ten. Sequenced material: cultured PBMCs, taken from culture after CMV antigen stimulation. These receptors were taken from a human donor in good health (CMV status not recorded). Some clones in this sample may be carry-over from other donors' samples. Each CDR3 is given without its conserved first and last residue.

12	TRBJ1-5	TRBV28	ASRYRTSNQPQH
13	TRBJ1-5	TRBV6-1	ASSLSGGLGQPQH
12	TRBJ2-7	TRBV11-2	ASSLGTGGGEQY
12	TRBJ1-1	TRBV10-3	AISDSVLNTEAF
13	TRBJ2-7	TRBV12-3/TRBV12-4	ASSLPGGVTYEQY
11	TRBJ2-1	TRBV29-1	SVDPSGRNEQF
12	TRBJ1-3	TRBV2	ASSRELTGNTIY
13	TRBJ2-1	TRBV11-3	ASSSGTGGYNEQF
12	TRBJ2-5	TRBV20-1	SARPGQPKETQY
12	TRBJ1-1	TRBV6-5	ASSYEGEGTEAF
11	TRBJ1-5	TRBV6-6	ASSSVSNQPQH
11	TRBJ1-1	TRBV19	ASQGQGVSEAF
12	TRBJ1-4	TRBV5-4	ASSVQTTNEKLF
14	TRBJ1-5	TRBV6-6	ASRRATPGGGQPQH
12	TRBJ2-3	TRBV20-1	SAKIPLSTDTQY
14	TRBJ1-4	TRBV15	ATSAGARGGNEKLF
13	TRBJ2-7	TRBV7-8	ASSPLAGAADEQY
12	TRBJ2-6	TRBV24-1	ATSETTGPNVLT
12	TRBJ2-3	TRBV11-2	ASSLTGLPDTQY
14	TRBJ1-6	TRBV7-6	ASSLRFYVGASPLH
15	TRBJ2-2	TRBV11-2	ASSTTSGRADTGELF
11	TRBJ1-2	TRBV7-2	ASSLGHNYGYT
13	TRBJ1-6	TRBV6-1	ASSVRDRVNSPLH
11	TRBJ1-4	TRBV7-8	ASSPGGDEKLF
13	TRBJ1-5	TRBV7-9	ASSLGAGRNQPQH
13	TRBJ1-1	TRBV4-1	ASSQVEQTNTEAF
12	TRBJ2-4	TRBV24-1	ATSDPGTGNIQY
13	TRBJ2-4	TRBV7-9	ASSLVPGGVHIQY
12	TRBJ2-5	TRBV19	ASSPLDREETQY
12	TRBJ1-2	TRBV7-3	ASSRQPTNYGYT
15	TRBJ1-5	TRBV15	ATSRDYGGESNQPQH
12	TRBJ2-5	TRBV27	ASSFRSTQETQY
11	TRBJ1-2	TRBV7-8	ASSKREGYGYT
11	TRBJ2-1	TRBV7-3	ASSLNPIGELF
11	TRBJ1-1	TRBV27	ASSSNVGTEAF